The 29 T cell receptor beta chains below were found in one sample sequenced in a study of cytomegalovirus exposure and HLA in healthy donors. In the PCR, 60 Vbeta and 13 Jbeta primers were used. Profiled with immunoSEQ multiplex PCR; TCRdb holds only in-frame clones, not every one. The sample yields hundreds of thousands of clones, 75% to 80% seen once. The sample comprised PBMCs. The receptors were gathered from a male donor in good health and CMV-seronegative.

V is TRBV27 and J is TRBJ2-5, with TRBD1 matching over 8 bases. The CDR3 sequence is 15 residues long. From germline, CDR1 is MNHEY and CDR2 SMNVEV (reference sequence). The V segment lost 5 bases and the J segment 4 bases; nucleotides outside the gene matches: 9. CDR3 in amino acids: CASSLAPTGGETQYF. The CDR3 bases are TGTGCCAGCAGTCTAGCCCCAACAGGGGGAGAGACCCAGTACTTC.

This clone came up a few times. The chain has TRBV27 and TRBJ2-7; 9 bases are a match to TRBD1. J gave up 2 bases and V 6 bases, and 11 bases lay outside the gene matches. The CDR3 has 16 residues. The V gene's germline CDR1 is MNHEY and CDR2 SMNVEV (reference sequence). CDR3 bases: TGTGCCAGCAGCCATCTCGCGGGACAGGGTGCCTACGAGCAGTACTTC. Protein: CASSHLAGQGAYEQYF.

This clone occurred once. The chain uses TRBV5-1 and TRBJ1-1; maybe TRBD1 (5 bases). The V gene lost 4 bases and the J gene lost 2 bases, with 12 bases spanning the gap. Germline V gives CDR1 SGHRS, CDR2 YFSETQ. This CDR3 comprises 14 residues. Here the CDR3 DNA reads TGCGCCAGCAGCGCCGGGGGGGGTAACACTGAAGCTTTCTTT. It yields the protein CASSAGGGNTEAFF.

V usage is TRBV4-3 and J usage is TRBJ2-1; no firm D call. Germline V lookup: CDR1 LGHNA, CDR2 YSLEER. The CDR3 length is 16 residues. V gave up 0 bases and J gave up 0 bases, with 9 bases separating them. The CDR3, as DNA: TGCGCCAGCAGCCAAGATCAGTCAGGCTCCTACAATGAGCAGTTCTTC. Translated: CASSQDQSGSYNEQFF.

The CDR3, as DNA: TGTGCCAGCAGCCACACTGCTTCGAACAGGGCCGGAAACACCATATATTTT. Protein: CASSHTASNRAGNTIYF. The genes are TRBV7-9 and TRBJ1-3; D is perhaps TRBD1 (6 bases). V was cut by 5 bases and J by 4 bases, with 21 bases left in between. This CDR3 region has 17 residues. Germline V gene data show CDR1 as SEHNR and CDR2 as FQNEAQ (reference sequence).

The rearrangement links TRBV6-1 to TRBJ2-5; no reliable D call. The CDR3 spans 13 residues. V was shortened by 3 bases and J by 4 bases, with 9 bases between the two germline ends. Germline-derived CDR1 and CDR2 are MNHNS and SASEGT. The CDR3 here is CASSEYSSETQYF. CDR3 bases: TGTGCCAGCAGTGAGTACAGTTCAGAGACCCAGTACTTC.

The V call is TRBV19, the J call TRBJ1-2, with 7 positions matching TRBD1. CDR3 length: 13 amino acids. The germline V gene encodes CDR1 LNHDA and CDR2 SQIVND (reference sequence). The V gene end was trimmed by 7 bases and the J gene end by 3 bases; junction bases not matched to a gene: 5. CDR3 DNA: TGTGCCAGTACCACAGGGGAATACTATGGCTACACCTTC. Residues: CASTTGEYYGYTF.

The V gene is TRBV9, the J gene TRBJ2-4; tentative D call: TRBD1 (6 bases). The CDR3 has 12 amino acids. Trimming left V 4 bases short and J 6 bases short, with 8 bases between. Germline loops: CDR1 SGDLS, CDR2 YYNGEE. For the CDR3, the DNA is TGTGCCAGCAGCCCGGACAGAAACATTCAGTACTTC. This gives the protein CASSPDRNIQYF.

This clone was counted between two and nine times. The chain employs TRBV5-6 and TRBJ1-1, with unresolved D. V lost 1 base to trimming and J lost 5 bases, with 9 bases between them. The germline V gene encodes CDR1 SGHDT and CDR2 YYEEEE. The length of the CDR3 is 13 residues. The CDR3 nucleotides read TGTGCCAGCAGCTTGTACAGTATTACTGAAGCTTTCTTT. This codes for CASSLYSITEAFF.

This sequence joins TRBV27 and TRBJ2-7; the match to TRBD1 covers 11 bases. The CDR3 runs to 16 residues. After removal of 3 bases from V and 4 bases from J, the junction contained 8 bases not matched to a gene. The germline CDR1 and CDR2 sequences are MNHEY and SMNVEV (reference sequence). The CDR3 sequence: CASSFQPGTGGYEQYF. The CDR3 region has the DNA TGTGCCAGCAGTTTCCAACCCGGGACAGGGGGTTACGAGCAGTACTTC.

V and J are TRBV19 and TRBJ2-5; 9 positions match TRBD2. The V and J ends lost 5 bases and 5 bases, in that order; junction bases with no gene match: 12. Per germline, CDR1 LNHDA and CDR2 SQIVND (reference sequence). This CDR3 comprises 16 residues. CDR3 DNA sequence: TGTGCCAGTAGTCCGGGACTAGCCCCTCCTCCGGAGACCCAGTACTTC. This gives the protein CASSPGLAPPPETQYF.

The chain is built from TRBV29-1 and TRBJ2-7; TRBD2 is a possible D gene (6 bases). The V end was cut by 4 bases, the J end by 6 bases, with 13 bases between. Germline V gene lookup returns CDR1 SQVTM and CDR2 ANQGSEA. CDR3 length: 12 amino acids. In DNA form, the CDR3 reads TGCAGCGTTGGGCGGGGCAACTTCGAGCAGTACTTC. Its protein product is CSVGRGNFEQYF.

The J gene is TRBJ1-1, the V gene TRBV11-2; no firm D call. The CDR3 runs to 13 residues. The V gene lost 5 bases and the J gene lost 1 base, with 8 bases spanning the gap. From germline, CDR1 is SGHAT and CDR2 FQNNGV. The CDR3 region has the DNA TGTGCCAGCAGCCCCCGGAGGAACACTGAAGCTTTCTTT. This sequence encodes CASSPRRNTEAFF.

The genes are TRBV28 and TRBJ1-6, with D possibly being TRBD1 (6 bases). The V end was cut by 3 bases, the J end by 4 bases, with 10 bases between. There are 15 residues in the CDR3. Germline assignment: CDR1 MDHEN and CDR2 SYDVKM. CDR3 coding DNA: TGTGCCAGCAGTTTGAGGGGGGGTTATAATTCACCCCTCCACTTT. It is translated as CASSLRGGYNSPLHF.

The CDR3 DNA is TGTGCCACCAGCAGAGGAGGCGGGAGGGAAGAGACCCAGTACTTC. Amino acids: CATSRGGGREETQYF. This rearrangement joins TRBV15 to TRBJ2-5; 9 nucleotides match TRBD2. CDR3 length: 15 amino acids. Germline V lookup: CDR1 LNHNV, CDR2 YYDKDF (reference sequence). Trimming cost V 1 base and J 3 bases; bases outside gene matches: 3. Using reference TRBV15 and TRBJ2-5 for the parts outside the CDR3, the full variable domain is DAMVIQNPRYQVTQFGKPVTLSCSQTLNHNVMYWYQQKSSQAPKLLFHYYDKDFNNEADTPDNFQSRRPNTSFCFLDIRSPGLGDTAMYLCATSRGGGREETQYFGPGTRLLVL.

This chain uses TRBV19 with TRBJ1-1, with 11 bases matching TRBD1. The CDR3 is made up of 16 amino acids. J lost 4 bases, V lost 3 bases, and 7 bases had no gene match. In germline, CDR1 is LNHDA, CDR2 SQIVND (reference sequence). CDR3 sequence reads: CASSMGTGGVSTEAFF. The CDR3 bases are TGTGCCAGTAGTATGGGGACAGGGGGGGTGAGCACTGAAGCTTTCTTT.

The rearrangement joins TRBV6-5 to TRBJ1-1; no firm D call. This CDR3 comprises 13 residues. V lost 2 bases, J lost 1 base, and 5 bases lay in between. CDR1 MNHEY and CDR2 SVGAGI come from the germline V gene. CDR3 sequence (DNA): TGTGCCAGCAGTTACATCCAGAACACTGAAGCTTTCTTT. Residues: CASSYIQNTEAFF.

The J gene is TRBJ2-3, the V gene TRBV7-3; 7 nucleotides match TRBD1. The CDR3 length is 14 residues. Germline V gives CDR1 SGHTA, CDR2 FQGTGA. Trimming removed 6 bases from V and 2 bases from J; junction bases left unmatched: 5. CDR3 DNA: TGTGCCAGCAGGACGACAGGGACCACAGATACGCAGTATTTT. This encodes CASRTTGTTDTQYF.

The gene calls are TRBV28 and TRBJ1-1; TRBD1 agrees at 9 bases. The germline CDR1 and CDR2 sequences are MDHEN and SYDVKM. The V and J ends lost 1 base and 1 base, in that order; junction bases with no gene match: 4. The CDR3 covers 16 residues. The CDR3 is CASSLSRDRENTEAFF. CDR3 nucleotides: TGTGCCAGCAGTTTATCCCGGGACAGGGAGAACACTGAAGCTTTCTTT.

The chain combines TRBV5-1 with TRBJ2-7; 11 bases align to TRBD2. The CDR3 runs to 14 residues. CDR1 SGHRS and CDR2 YFSETQ come from the germline V gene. The ends lost 6 bases at V and 5 bases at J; junction bases unmatched: 7. The CDR3 nucleotides read TGCGCCAGCACCCAAACTAGCGGGAGCCACGAGCAGTACTTC. This sequence encodes CASTQTSGSHEQYF.

This clone has a handful of counts. V usage is TRBV30 and J usage is TRBJ1-1; possibly TRBD1 for D (6 bases). CDR1 is GTSNPN and CDR2 is SVGIG in the germline V gene (reference sequence). Trimming stripped 0 bases from V and 1 base from J, with 12 bases between. CDR3 length equals 15 residues. CDR3 region: CAWSVLRGKNTEAFF. For the CDR3, the DNA is TGTGCCTGGAGTGTACTCAGGGGCAAGAACACTGAAGCTTTCTTT.

The chain links TRBV7-6 to TRBJ2-3, with 9 bases that match TRBD2. V lost 2 bases, J lost 2 bases, and 11 bases stayed unmatched. This CDR3 is built from 18 residues. Germline V gives CDR1 SGHVS, CDR2 FNYEAQ. The CDR3 reads CASSLRQGASGNTDTQYF. The CDR3, as DNA: TGTGCCAGCAGCTTACGACAGGGAGCTAGCGGGAACACAGATACGCAGTATTTT.

V and J are TRBV6-5 and TRBJ1-5; tentatively, D is TRBD1 (6 bases). V lost 6 bases and J lost 1, with 7 bases in between. Germline V gene data show CDR1 as MNHEY and CDR2 as SVGAGI. The CDR3 spans 13 residues. CDR3 loop: CASSGTSNQPQHF. In DNA form, the CDR3 reads TGTGCCAGCAGCGGGACAAGCAATCAGCCCCAGCATTTT.

The chain joins TRBV4-3 to TRBJ1-2; D is ambiguous. The CDR3 sequence is 14 residues long. V dropped 0 bases and J dropped 8 bases, with 13 bases sitting between them. Germline V gene sequence: CDR1 LGHNA, CDR2 YSLEER. The CDR3 loop reads CASSQDGKTKGYTF. CDR3 in DNA: TGCGCCAGCAGCCAAGACGGCAAGACTAAGGGCTACACCTTC.

V and J are TRBV7-9 and TRBJ1-2; 7 bases fit TRBD1. Germline loops: CDR1 SEHNR, CDR2 FQNEAQ (reference sequence). The ends lost 0 bases at V and 2 bases at J; junction bases unmatched: 6. The CDR3 covers 16 residues. The CDR3 DNA sequence: TGTGCCAGCAGCTTAGCCCCCGGGACAGCGAACTATGGCTACACCTTC. Residues: CASSLAPGTANYGYTF.

This chain connects TRBV6-1 to TRBJ1-2, with TRBD1 matching over 7 bases. There are 15 residues in the CDR3. Trimming took 10 bases from V and 1 from J; bases not matched to a gene: 12. The V gene's germline CDR1 is MNHNS and CDR2 SASEGT. The CDR3 DNA is TGTGCCACCACCCGTGGACAGGACAATAACTATGGCTACACCTTC. Protein sequence: CATTRGQDNNYGYTF.

Sample share makes this clone medium-sized. The chain carries TRBV7-7 and TRBJ1-1; the D is unclear. This CDR3 region has 12 residues. Looked up from germline, CDR1 is SSHAT and CDR2 is FNYEAQ (reference sequence). With 11 bases removed from V and 3 bases from J, the gap between germline ends came to 13 bases. The CDR3 nucleotides read TGTGCCCCGGCCGGGAGGCACACTGAAGCTTTCTTT. Its translation is CAPAGRHTEAFF.

The chain joins TRBV19 to TRBJ2-5; D is possibly TRBD1 (6 bases). This CDR3 contains 14 residues. CDR1 and CDR2 (germline): LNHDA, SQIVND (reference sequence). Trimming cost V 7 bases and J 1 base, with 13 bases left between them. CDR3: CASTSTGPQETQYF. CDR3 DNA: TGTGCCAGTACGAGCACAGGGCCCCAAGAGACCCAGTACTTC.

The chain links TRBV19 to TRBJ2-1; tentatively, D is TRBD1 (6 bases). The V and J ends lost 5 bases and 8 bases respectively, with 19 bases between them. This CDR3 comprises 15 residues. In germline, CDR1 is LNHDA, CDR2 SQIVND (reference sequence). CDR3 sequence: CASSAPHRVGYEQFF. For the CDR3, the DNA is TGTGCCAGTAGTGCCCCGCACAGGGTAGGGTATGAGCAGTTCTTC.